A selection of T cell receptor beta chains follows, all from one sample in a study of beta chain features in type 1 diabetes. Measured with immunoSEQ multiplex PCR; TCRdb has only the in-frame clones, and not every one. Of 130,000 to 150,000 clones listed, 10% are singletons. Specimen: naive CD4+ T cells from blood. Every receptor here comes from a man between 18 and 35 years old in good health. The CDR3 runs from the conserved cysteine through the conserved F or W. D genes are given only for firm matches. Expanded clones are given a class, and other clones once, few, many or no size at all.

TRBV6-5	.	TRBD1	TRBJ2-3	TGTGCCACCAACAGGGGATGGGGGCTAGATACGCAGTATTTT	CATNRGWGLDTQYF
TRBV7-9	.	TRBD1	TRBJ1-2	TGTGCCAGCAGCCAGGACAGGGTGAGCTATGGCTACACCTTC	CASSQDRVSYGYTF
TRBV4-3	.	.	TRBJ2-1	TGCGCCAGCAGCCAAACCCGGGGATATGAGCAGTTCTTC	CASSQTRGYEQFF
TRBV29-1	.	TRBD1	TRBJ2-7	TGCAGCGTTGAAAGTATCCATGGTGGGACAGGGACCGAGCAGTACTTC	CSVESIHGGTGTEQYF
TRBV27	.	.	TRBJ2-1	TGTGCCAGCAGTTTGCCGGGCAGGGTAGGGGCCAAGGGCAATGAGCAGTTCTTC	CASSLPGRVGAKGNEQFF
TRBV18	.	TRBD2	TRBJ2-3	TGTGCCAGCTCACCTATTCCGGCTAGCGGAAACACAGATACGCAGTATTTT	CASSPIPASGNTDTQYF
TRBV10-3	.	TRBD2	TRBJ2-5	TGTGCCATCAGTCCTAGCGGGGGGGCCCAAGAGACCCAGTACTTC	CAISPSGGAQETQYF
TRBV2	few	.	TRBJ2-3	TGTGCCAGCAGTTCCCGGTACACAGATACGCAGTATTTT	CASSSRYTDTQYF
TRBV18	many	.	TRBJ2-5	TGTGCCAGCTCACACCTCGGGACCCAGTACTTC	CASSHLGTQYF
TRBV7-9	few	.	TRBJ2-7	TGTGCCAGCAGCTCCCTTTACCGAAACAGGGCTGACGAGCAGTACTTC	CASSSLYRNRADEQYF
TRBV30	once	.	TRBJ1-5	TGTGCCTGGAGTGCTCAGGGTCAGCCCCAGCATTTT	CAWSAQGQPQHF
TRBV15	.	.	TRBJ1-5	TGTGCCACCAGCAGAGGGACAGTTAATCAGCCCCAGCATTTT	CATSRGTVNQPQHF
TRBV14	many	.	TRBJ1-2	TGTGCCAGCAGCTTAACCCGTAGCGGCTACACCTTC	CASSLTRSGYTF
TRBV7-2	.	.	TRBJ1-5	TGTGCCAGCAGCTTCCGGGATCAGCCCCAGCATTTT	CASSFRDQPQHF
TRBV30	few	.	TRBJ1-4	TGTGCCTGGAGTGTTCGTGACAGGCTCAATGAAAAACTGTTTTTT	CAWSVRDRLNEKLFF
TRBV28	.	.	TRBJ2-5	TGTGCCAGCAGTTTTTCCGGGGGGCCAAGACAAGAGACCCAGTACTTC	CASSFSGGPRQETQYF
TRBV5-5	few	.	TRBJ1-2	TGTGCCAGCAGGGCGGAATCCCAGGGGCCTGGCTACACCTTC	CASRAESQGPGYTF
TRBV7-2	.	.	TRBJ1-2	TGTGCCAGCAGCGGGGCGGCAGGGGGCTACACCTTC	CASSGAAGGYTF
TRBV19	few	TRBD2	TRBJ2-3	TGTGCCAGTAGTATTGGACTAGCGGGGGCCTATCCGGGGACAGATACGCAGTATTTT	CASSIGLAGAYPGTDTQYF
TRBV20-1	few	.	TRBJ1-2	TGCAGTGCTAGAGACGGGACAGGCTACACCTTC	CSARDGTGYTF
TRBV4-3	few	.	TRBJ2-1	TGCGCCAGCAGCCAAGAGGGAGCTAGCGAGCAGTTCTTC	CASSQEGASEQFF
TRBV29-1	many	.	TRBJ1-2	TGCAGCGTTGAGGGCCAGGGAGGCTACACCTTC	CSVEGQGGYTF
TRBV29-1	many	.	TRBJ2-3	TGCAGCGTTAGTAGGGGTGATCAGGAAGATACGCAGTATTTT	CSVSRGDQEDTQYF
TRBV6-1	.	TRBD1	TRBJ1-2	TGTGCCAGCAGTGGGAACCGACAGGGGGCGGCTAACTATGGCTACACCTTC	CASSGNRQGAANYGYTF
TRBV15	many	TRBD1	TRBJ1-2	TGTGCCACCAGCAGGGGCTGGACAGGGAGTAATGGCTACACCTTC	CATSRGWTGSNGYTF
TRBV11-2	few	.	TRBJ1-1	TGTGCCAGCAGCGGAGGAATAAACACTGAAGCTTTCTTT	CASSGGINTEAFF
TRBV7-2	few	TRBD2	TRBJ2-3	TGTGCCAGCAGCCGGGCGGGGGTCACAGATACGCAGTATTTT	CASSRAGVTDTQYF
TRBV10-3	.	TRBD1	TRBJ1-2	TGTGCCATCAGCGAAGGGACAGCCAACGGGCATGGCTACACCTTC	CAISEGTANGHGYTF
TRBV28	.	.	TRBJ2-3	TGTGCCAGCAGGTCAACCTCAGGGGCAGATACGCAGTATTTT	CASRSTSGADTQYF
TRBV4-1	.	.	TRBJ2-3	TGCGCCAGCAGCCAAAGACTTCCTAGCACAGATACGCAGTATTTT	CASSQRLPSTDTQYF
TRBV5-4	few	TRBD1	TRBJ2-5	TGTGCCAGCAGCTTATCAGGGGGCAAGGAGACCCAGTACTTC	CASSLSGGKETQYF
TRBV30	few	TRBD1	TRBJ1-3	TGTGCCTGGACCATACAGGGGTCTGGAAACACCATATATTTT	CAWTIQGSGNTIYF
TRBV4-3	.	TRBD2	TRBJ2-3	TGCGCCAGCAGCCAAGAAGCGGCGGGGGGTGGGACGCAGTATTTT	CASSQEAAGGGTQYF
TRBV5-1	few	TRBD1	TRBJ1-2	TGCGCCAGCAGCTTGGACAGGACAGGGACAAACTATGGCTACACCTTC	CASSLDRTGTNYGYTF
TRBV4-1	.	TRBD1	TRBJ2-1	TGCGCCAGCAGCCAAGATCGCTCCGGGACAGAGAGCTCCTACAATGAGCAGTTCTTC	CASSQDRSGTESSYNEQFF
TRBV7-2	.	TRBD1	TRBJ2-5	TGTGCCAGCAGCTTCCCCCAGGGGGCCCAAGAGACCCAGTACTTC	CASSFPQGAQETQYF
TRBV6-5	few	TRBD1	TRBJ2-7	TGTGCCAGCAGTTCCGGGACAGCAAGTTACGAGCAGTACTTC	CASSSGTASYEQYF
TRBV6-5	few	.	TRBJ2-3	TGTGCCAGCAGTTCAACAAGGACTGCCACAGATACGCAGTATTTT	CASSSTRTATDTQYF
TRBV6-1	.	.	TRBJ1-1	TGTGCCAGCAGTTGGAACAGGAACACTGAAGCTTTCTTT	CASSWNRNTEAFF
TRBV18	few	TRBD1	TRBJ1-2	TGTGCCAGCTCACCGGACAGGGGGCTGTACTATGGCTACACCTTC	CASSPDRGLYYGYTF
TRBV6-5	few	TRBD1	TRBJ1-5	TGTGCCAGCAGTGAAAGACAGGGCTCTCAGCCCCAGCATTTT	CASSERQGSQPQHF
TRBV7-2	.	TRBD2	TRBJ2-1	TGTGCCAGCAGCCATGGCGGGGGGGGTGAGCAGTTCTTC	CASSHGGGGEQFF
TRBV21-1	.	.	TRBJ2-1	TGTGCCAGCAGCAAAGTTCCTAGCGGGGGGGACCTGAATGAGCAGTTCTTC	CASSKVPSGGDLNEQFF
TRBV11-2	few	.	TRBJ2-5	TGTGCCAGCAGCTCCCTAGGGGTAGAGACCCAGTACTTC	CASSSLGVETQYF
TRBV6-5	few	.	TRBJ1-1	TGTGCCAGCAGTTACTCGTATGAGGCTGAAGCTTTCTTT	CASSYSYEAEAFF
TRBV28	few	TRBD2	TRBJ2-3	TGTGCCAGCAGAGAGACTGGGACTAGCGGGGGGGCCGATACGCAGTATTTT	CASRETGTSGGADTQYF
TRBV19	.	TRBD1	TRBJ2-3	TGTGCCAGTTCTTTGGGACAGGGGGCGGATACGCAGTATTTT	CASSLGQGADTQYF
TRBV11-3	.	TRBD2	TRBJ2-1	TGTGCCAGCAGCTTAGGGGCTAGCGGGGGGTTCCAACGATCCTACAATGAGCAGTTCTTC	CASSLGASGGFQRSYNEQFF
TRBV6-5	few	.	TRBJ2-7	TGTGCCAGCAGTCAAAACTACGAGCAGTACTTC	CASSQNYEQYF
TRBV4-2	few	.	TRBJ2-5	TGTGCCAGCAGCCAGGGACAATCAATCGAGACCCAGTACTTC	CASSQGQSIETQYF
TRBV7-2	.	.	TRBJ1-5	TGTGCCAGCAGCTTATCGGGGGGGGGTGAGCCCCAGCATTTT	CASSLSGGGEPQHF
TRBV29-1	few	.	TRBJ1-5	TGCAGCGTCGCCGGGGGGATCAATCAGCCCCAGCATTTT	CSVAGGINQPQHF
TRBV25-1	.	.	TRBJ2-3	TGTGCCAGTGGGACAAACACAGATACGCAGTATTTT	CASGTNTDTQYF
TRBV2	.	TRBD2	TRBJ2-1	TGTGCCAGCAGTGAAGGACTAGCGGGGTACAATGAGCAGTTCTTC	CASSEGLAGYNEQFF
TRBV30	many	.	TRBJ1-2	TGTGCCTGGAAGTCTGGCGGCTATGGCTACACCTTC	CAWKSGGYGYTF
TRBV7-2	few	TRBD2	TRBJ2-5	TGTGCCAGCAGCTTTAGCGGGGGGGCGGGGGAGACCCAGTACTTC	CASSFSGGAGETQYF
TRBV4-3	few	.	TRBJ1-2	TGCGCCAGCAGCCATCAGTCAGCGGGCTATGGCTACACCTTC	CASSHQSAGYGYTF